This passage covers 23 T cell receptor beta chains from one sample sequenced in a study of T-cell reconstitution after alpha-beta-depleted transplantation in children. Unique molecular identifiers were incorporated when the TCRbeta library was constructed. Via MiXCR, TCRdb re-called the PCR reads, giving one row per CDR3 protein. Of fewer than 250,000 distinct CDR3 sequences in the sample, 7.5% to 9.5% are singletons; the top ten hold less than 8%. Sequences were derived from PBMCs, mostly from graft donor cells, sampled 180 days after TCRalphabeta/CD19-depleted stem cell transplant. The origin of the receptors is a male patient between 10 and 17 years old who had a stem cell transplant for acute lymphoblastic leukemia, so the T cells may come from the graft donor.

This chain joins TRBV5-1 and TRBJ2-1; no clear D. Germline lookup yields CDR1 SGHRS and CDR2 YFSETQ. Trimming took 1 base from V and 0 from J, leaving 8 bases between them. The CDR3 covers 15 residues. The CDR3 nucleotides are TGCGCCAGCAGCTTGTTGCCGGGCTCCTACAATGAGCAGTTCTTC. Protein product: CASSLLPGSYNEQFF.

Ten or more counts support this clonotype. This chain connects TRBV14 to TRBJ1-1; D is undetermined. V lost 4 bases, J lost 1 base, and 7 bases lay in between. Germline loops: CDR1 SGHDN, CDR2 FVKESK. The CDR3 spans 13 residues. The CDR3 here is CASSLYRNTEAFF. CDR3 nucleotide sequence: TGTGCCAGCAGCCTGTATCGGAACACTGAAGCTTTCTTT.

The sample holds many counts of this clonotype. The rearrangement uses TRBV12-3 or TRBV12-4 and TRBJ2-2, with 8 bases lining up with TRBD1. V shed 5 bases, J shed 0 bases, and the junction held 5 bases outside the gene matches. The CDR3 runs 16 residues. As DNA, the CDR3 is TGTGCCAGCAGTCCCCGGGACAGGACGAACACCGGGGAGCTGTTTTTT. Its translation is CASSPRDRTNTGELFF.

The table lists this clonotype with many counts. The CDR3 DNA is TGTGCCAGCAGCCTTCTCACCCCCAGGGGCACCGGGGAGCTGTTTTTT. Protein sequence: CASSLLTPRGTGELFF. This chain joins TRBV7-3 and TRBJ2-2; weak D call: TRBD1 (6 bases). Germline lookup yields CDR1 SGHTA and CDR2 FQGTGA. V lost 5 bases and J lost 4, with 17 bases in between. The CDR3 totals 16 residues.

This clonotype was counted ten times or more. The rearrangement joins TRBV10-3 to TRBJ2-1, with 11 bases identical to TRBD2. Germline CDR1 and CDR2: ENHRY and SYGVKD. V shed 0 bases and J 5 bases; nucleotides not matched to a gene: 6. This CDR3 spans 17 amino acids. Here the CDR3 DNA reads TGTGCCATCAGTGAGTCGCCGGGACTAGCGGTAAACAATGAGCAGTTCTTC. Its translation is CAISESPGLAVNNEQFF.

This clonotype was recorded at least ten times. The chain uses TRBV12-3 or TRBV12-4 and TRBJ1-2; 9 bases are shared with TRBD1. CDR3 length equals 15 residues. The V and J ends lost 2 bases and 6 bases, in that order; junction bases with no gene match: 7. As DNA, the CDR3 is TGTGCCAGCAGTTTACCGGGACAGGGTTTGAATGGCTACACCTTC. This codes for CASSLPGQGLNGYTF.

There are many counts of this clonotype. The chain carries TRBV9 and TRBJ2-3; D remains unclear. The CDR3 sequence is 16 residues long. The ends were cut back, 3 bases at V and 0 bases at J, with 14 bases in the middle. Germline V gene sequence: CDR1 SGDLS, CDR2 YYNGEE. The CDR3 here is CASSAPQFPSTDTQYF. In DNA, the CDR3 is TGTGCCAGCAGCGCTCCACAGTTTCCTAGCACAGATACGCAGTATTTT.

To note about this clonotype: One base away lies a much larger clone, so this may be a sequencing read error. The CDR3 region has the DNA TGCGCCAGCAGCCAAGATAGATCAGCCCGTAATTCACCCCTCCACTTT. This translates into CASSQDRSARNSPLHF. V gene TRBV4-1 combines with J gene TRBJ1-6; D is undetermined. The V end lost 0 bases, the J end lost 6 bases, and 12 bases lay between the germline ends. This CDR3 region has 16 residues. Germline loops: CDR1 MGHRA, CDR2 YSYEKL.

At least ten counts were recorded for this clonotype. This chain uses TRBV4-1 with TRBJ1-2; 8 bases map to TRBD1. J gave up 3 bases and V 3 bases, and 9 bases lay outside the gene matches. Germline assignment: CDR1 MGHRA and CDR2 YSYEKL. The CDR3 has 16 residues. Here the CDR3 DNA reads TGCGCCAGCAGCCACCCGGGGCAGGGGGCTTACTATGGCTACACCTTC. The encoded protein is CASSHPGQGAYYGYTF.

This clonotype was seen repeatedly, ten times or more. This chain joins TRBV5-6 and TRBJ1-5, with a weak D call TRBD1 (5 bases). CDR1 SGHDT and CDR2 YYEEEE come from the germline V gene. V was pared by 1 base and J by 7 bases, with 6 bases between. The CDR3 has 12 amino acids. The CDR3 DNA is TGTGCCAGCAGCTTGCGGGACCAGCCCCAGCATTTT. This translates into CASSLRDQPQHF.

This clonotype has a count of ten or more. The chain joins TRBV29-1 to TRBJ2-5, with D tentatively TRBD1 (5 bases). The CDR3 loop spans 13 amino acids. Germline V gene lookup returns CDR1 SQVTM and CDR2 ANQGSEA. V shed 3 bases and J shed 1 base, with 9 bases lying between them. The CDR3 region is CSVDRGFQETQYF. The CDR3, as DNA: TGCAGCGTTGATAGGGGCTTCCAAGAGACCCAGTACTTC.

About this clonotype: This may stem from a read error, because a much larger clone lies one nucleotide away. CDR3 DNA sequence: TGTGCCAGCAGCGTAGACCTCAGGGGGCCAGGTCAGCCCCAGCATTTT. The encoded protein is CASSVDLRGPGQPQHF. The chain combines TRBV9 with TRBJ1-5, with 8 bases identical to TRBD1. This CDR3 has 16 amino acids. With 0 bases clipped from V and 6 bases from J, the junction kept 8 bases outside the gene matches. CDR1 SGDLS and CDR2 YYNGEE come from the germline V gene.

This clonotype was recorded many times. The V and J genes are TRBV7-9 and TRBJ1-2; maybe TRBD1 (6 bases). CDR3 length: 13 residues. The V gene lost 2 bases and the J gene lost 7 bases, with 11 bases spanning the gap. Germline V gene lookup returns CDR1 SEHNR and CDR2 FQNEAQ (reference sequence). DNA for the CDR3: TGTGCCAGCAGCTTAAGGACAGAACGTGGCTACACCTTC. Its protein product is CASSLRTERGYTF. Full variable domain (rest looked up from reference TRBV7-9 and TRBJ1-2): DTGVSQNPRHKITKRGQNVTFRCDPISEHNRLYWYRQTLGQGPEFLTYFQNEAQLEKSRLLSDRFSAERPKGSFSTLEIQRTEQGDSAMYLCASSLRTERGYTFGSGTRLTVV.

This clonotype was counted only a few times. This rearrangement joins TRBV20-1 to TRBJ2-6; perhaps TRBD1 as D (5 bases). V shed 3 bases and J shed 0 bases, with 12 bases lying between them. This CDR3 is 16 amino acids long. Germline CDR1 reads DFQATT; CDR2 reads SNEGSKA (reference sequence). The CDR3 spells CSASKGRISGANVLTF. In DNA, the CDR3 is TGCAGTGCTAGTAAGGGGCGCATCTCTGGGGCCAACGTCCTGACTTTC.

A remark on this clonotype: The junction and the germline gene differ at one end; a read error may be behind it. This sequence joins TRBV20-1 and TRBJ2-7; 7 bases line up with TRBD2. The CDR3 covers 13 residues. CDR1 DFQATT and CDR2 SNEGSKA come from the germline V gene (reference sequence). CDR3 region: CSARAGGSYEQHF. The CDR3 coding sequence is TGCAGTGCTAGAGCGGGGGGTTCCTATGAGCAGCACTTC.

This clonotype was detected ten times or more. V and J are TRBV28 and TRBJ2-1; 9 bases are shared with TRBD2. The CDR3 totals 16 residues. The ends lost 5 bases at V and 6 bases at J; junction bases unmatched: 11. Looked up from germline, CDR1 is MDHEN and CDR2 is SYDVKM. The CDR3 reads CASSPWTSASLNEQFF. The DNA for the CDR3 is TGTGCCAGCAGTCCCTGGACTAGCGCGTCTCTCAATGAGCAGTTCTTC.

This clonotype occurred many times. The V gene is TRBV21-1, the J gene TRBJ1-2; TRBD1 was called by the table and not checked on the DNA. TRBV21-1 is marked as a pseudogene. The CDR3 sequence is 16 residues long. CDR3 coding DNA: TGTGCCAGCAGCAAACTACCGGGACAGGCAATCTATGGCTACACCTTC. This gives the protein CASSKLPGQAIYGYTF.

This clonotype was seen repeatedly, ten times or more. This chain links TRBV24-1 with TRBJ2-1; D may match TRBD1 or TRBD2 (5 bases each). Germline-derived CDR1 and CDR2 are KGHDR and SFDVKD. The CDR3 has 12 residues. Trimming took 5 bases from V and 9 from J, leaving 10 bases between them. The CDR3 region has the DNA TGTGCCACCAGTGTCAGGGCGGGTGAGCAGTTCTTC. Protein product: CATSVRAGEQFF.

This clonotype was picked up many times. The rearrangement links TRBV28 to TRBJ2-5, with TRBD2 matching over 9 bases. Germline V gene lookup returns CDR1 MDHEN and CDR2 SYDVKM. The trim removed 4 bases at V and 0 bases at J, leaving 12 bases unmatched. The CDR3 consists of 18 residues. The CDR3 DNA follows: TGTGCCAGCAGTTCTTTTCTAGCGGGAAGGGGGAACCAAGAGACCCAGTACTTC. It codes for CASSSFLAGRGNQETQYF.

This clonotype has ten or more counts. The CDR3 DNA sequence: TGTGCCAGCAGCTTACGCCCACTAGCGGGGGTTGGCGAGCAGTACTTC. Residues: CASSLRPLAGVGEQYF. The rearrangement links TRBV7-3 to TRBJ2-7; 11 bases agree with TRBD2. Per the germline V gene, CDR1 is SGHTA and CDR2 is FQGTGA. The CDR3 extends over 16 amino acids. The V and J ends lost 2 bases and 6 bases, in that order; junction bases with no gene match: 9.

This clonotype was counted a few times. Compared with germline, one end of the junction differs, possibly owing to a read error. V usage is TRBV4-2 and J usage is TRBJ1-2; no clear D. The germline V gene has CDR1 LGHNA and CDR2 YNFKEQ. This CDR3 is 9 amino acids long. CDR3 nucleotides: TGTGCCAGCAGCCAAGGCGGCGGCTTC. Encoded protein: CASSQGGGF.

There are many counts of this clonotype. The J gene is TRBJ2-1, the V gene TRBV3-1; D tentatively reads TRBD1 or TRBD2 (6 bases each). Trimming shortened V by 1 base and J by 10 bases, and 17 bases separated the two germline ends. Germline CDR1 LGHDT, CDR2 YNNKEL (reference sequence). The CDR3 has 15 amino acids. For the CDR3, the DNA is TGTGCCAGCAGCCAAGGAGGGGGGACCAAGGGGGAGCAGTTCTTC. Protein: CASSQGGGTKGEQFF.

This clonotype was observed many times. The rearrangement links TRBV28 to TRBJ2-2, with TRBD2 as a possible D gene (7 bases). Between the trimmed V and J ends, which lost 10 bases and 0 bases, there was a span of 12 bases. CDR1 MDHEN and CDR2 SYDVKM come from the germline V gene. The CDR3 totals 14 residues. The CDR3 sequence: CAIRGTTNTGELFF. The CDR3 DNA follows: TGTGCCATTAGGGGGACTACGAACACCGGGGAGCTGTTTTTT.